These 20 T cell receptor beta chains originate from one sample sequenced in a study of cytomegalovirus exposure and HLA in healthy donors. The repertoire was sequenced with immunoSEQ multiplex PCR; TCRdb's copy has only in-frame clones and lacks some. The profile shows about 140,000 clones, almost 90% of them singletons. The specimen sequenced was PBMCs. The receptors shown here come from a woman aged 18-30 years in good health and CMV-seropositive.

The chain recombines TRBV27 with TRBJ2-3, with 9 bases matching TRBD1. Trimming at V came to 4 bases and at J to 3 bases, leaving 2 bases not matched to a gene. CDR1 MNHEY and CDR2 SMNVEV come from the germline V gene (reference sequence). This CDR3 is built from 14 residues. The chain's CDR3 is CASSSGTGTDTQYF. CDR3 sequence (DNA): TGTGCCAGCAGTTCGGGGACAGGGACAGATACGCAGTATTTT.

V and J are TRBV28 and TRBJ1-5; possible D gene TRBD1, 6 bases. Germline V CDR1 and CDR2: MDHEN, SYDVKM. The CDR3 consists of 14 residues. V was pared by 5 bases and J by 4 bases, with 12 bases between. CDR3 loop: CASSAGTLNQPQHF. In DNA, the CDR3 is TGTGCCAGCAGTGCCGGGACACTAAATCAGCCCCAGCATTTT. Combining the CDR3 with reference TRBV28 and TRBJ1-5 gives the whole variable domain DVKVTQSSRYLVKRTGEKVFLECVQDMDHENMFWYRQDPGLGLRLIYFSYDVKMKEKGDIPEGYSVSREKKERFSLILESASTNQTSMYLCASSAGTLNQPQHFGDGTRLSIL.

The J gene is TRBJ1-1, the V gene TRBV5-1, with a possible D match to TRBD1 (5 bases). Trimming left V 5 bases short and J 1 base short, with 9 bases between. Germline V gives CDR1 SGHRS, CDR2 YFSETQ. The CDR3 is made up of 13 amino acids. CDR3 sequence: CASRQDANTEAFF. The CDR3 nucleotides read TGCGCCAGCAGACAGGATGCGAACACTGAAGCTTTCTTT. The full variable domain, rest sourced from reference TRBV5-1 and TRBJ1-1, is KAGVTQTPRYLIKTRGQQVTLSCSPISGHRSVSWYQQTPGQGLQFLFEYFSETQRNKGNFPGRFSGRQFSNSRSEMNVSTLELGDSALYLCASRQDANTEAFFGQGTRLTVV.

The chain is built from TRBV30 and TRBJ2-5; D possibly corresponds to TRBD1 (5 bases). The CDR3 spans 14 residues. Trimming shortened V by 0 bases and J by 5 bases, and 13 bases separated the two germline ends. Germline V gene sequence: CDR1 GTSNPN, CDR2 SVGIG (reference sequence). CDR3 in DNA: TGTGCCTGGAGTGTACGGCAGGGTGGCGAGACCCAGTACTTC. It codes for CAWSVRQGGETQYF.

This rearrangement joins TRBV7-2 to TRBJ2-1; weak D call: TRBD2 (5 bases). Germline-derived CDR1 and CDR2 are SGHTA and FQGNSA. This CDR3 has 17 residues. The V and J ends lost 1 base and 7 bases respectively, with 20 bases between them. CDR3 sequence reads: CASSLVGLPAEVNEQFF. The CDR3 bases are TGTGCCAGCAGCTTAGTAGGACTCCCAGCGGAGGTGAATGAGCAGTTCTTC.

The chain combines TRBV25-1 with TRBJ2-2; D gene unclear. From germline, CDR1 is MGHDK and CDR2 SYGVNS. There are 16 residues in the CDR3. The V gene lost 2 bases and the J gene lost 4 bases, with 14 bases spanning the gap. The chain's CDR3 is CASSERSRPSTGELFF. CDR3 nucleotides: TGTGCCAGCAGTGAACGAAGCAGGCCTTCCACCGGGGAGCTGTTTTTT. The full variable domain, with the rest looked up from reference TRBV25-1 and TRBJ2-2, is EADIYQTPRYLVIGTGKKITLECSQTMGHDKMYWYQQDPGMELHLIHYSYGVNSTEKGDLSSESTVSRIRTEHFPLTLESARPSHTSQYLCASSERSRPSTGELFFGEGSRLTVL.

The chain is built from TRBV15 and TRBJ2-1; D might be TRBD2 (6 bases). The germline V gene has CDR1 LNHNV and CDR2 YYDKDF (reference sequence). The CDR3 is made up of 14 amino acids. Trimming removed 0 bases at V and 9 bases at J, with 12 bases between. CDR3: CATSRDPGEIEQFF. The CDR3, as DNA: TGTGCCACCAGCAGAGATCCGGGGGAGATTGAGCAGTTCTTC.

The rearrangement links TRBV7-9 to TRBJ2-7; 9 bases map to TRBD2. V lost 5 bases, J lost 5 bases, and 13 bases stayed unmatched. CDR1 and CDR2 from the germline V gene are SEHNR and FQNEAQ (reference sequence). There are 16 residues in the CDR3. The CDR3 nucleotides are TGTGCCAGCAGCCCCCGGCGGGGGGGCAGTTCCCACGAGCAGTACTTC. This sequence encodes CASSPRRGGSSHEQYF.

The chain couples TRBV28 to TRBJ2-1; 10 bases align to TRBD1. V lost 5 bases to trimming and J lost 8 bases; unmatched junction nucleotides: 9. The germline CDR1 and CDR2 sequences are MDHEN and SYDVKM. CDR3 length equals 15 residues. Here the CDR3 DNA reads TGTGCCAGCAGTCCCGGGACAGGGGAATTCTATGAGCAGTTCTTC. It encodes CASSPGTGEFYEQFF.

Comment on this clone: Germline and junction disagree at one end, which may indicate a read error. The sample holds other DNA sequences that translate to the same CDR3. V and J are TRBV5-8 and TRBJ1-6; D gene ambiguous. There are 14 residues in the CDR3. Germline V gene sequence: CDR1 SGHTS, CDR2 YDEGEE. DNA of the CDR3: TGTGCCAGTAGCTTGGAGCGTTTCGGGGCACCCCTCCACTTT. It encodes CASSLERFGAPLHF.

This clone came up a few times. The CDR3 protein is CASSLDTSSYEQYF. The CDR3 DNA is TGCGCCAGCAGCTTGGACACCAGCTCCTACGAGCAGTACTTC. The rearrangement links TRBV4-1 to TRBJ2-7; D perhaps matches TRBD1 (5 bases). V lost 5 bases to trimming and J lost 0 bases, with 11 bases between them. This CDR3 is 14 amino acids long. Germline V gives CDR1 MGHRA, CDR2 YSYEKL.

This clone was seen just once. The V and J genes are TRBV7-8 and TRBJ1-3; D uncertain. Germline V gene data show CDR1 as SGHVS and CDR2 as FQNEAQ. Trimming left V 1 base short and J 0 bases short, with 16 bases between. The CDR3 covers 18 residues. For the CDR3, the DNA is TGTGCCAGCAGCTTAGTTGGAACAGCCACTAGCTCTGGAAACACCATATATTTT. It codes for CASSLVGTATSSGNTIYF.

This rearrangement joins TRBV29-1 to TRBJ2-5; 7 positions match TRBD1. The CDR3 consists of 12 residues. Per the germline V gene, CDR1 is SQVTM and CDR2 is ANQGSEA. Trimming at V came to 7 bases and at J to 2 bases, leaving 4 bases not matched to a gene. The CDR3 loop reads CSAGTAQETQYF. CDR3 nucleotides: TGCAGCGCTGGGACAGCTCAAGAGACCCAGTACTTC.

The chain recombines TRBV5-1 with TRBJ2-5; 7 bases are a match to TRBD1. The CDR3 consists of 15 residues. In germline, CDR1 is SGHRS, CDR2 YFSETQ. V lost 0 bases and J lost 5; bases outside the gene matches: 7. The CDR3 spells CASSLGTGGVETQYF. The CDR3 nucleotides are TGCGCCAGCAGCTTGGGGACAGGTGGCGTGGAGACCCAGTACTTC.

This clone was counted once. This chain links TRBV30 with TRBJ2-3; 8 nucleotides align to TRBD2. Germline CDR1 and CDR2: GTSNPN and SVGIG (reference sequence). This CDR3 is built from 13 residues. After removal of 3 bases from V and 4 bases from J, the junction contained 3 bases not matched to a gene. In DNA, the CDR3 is TGTGCCTGGAGCGGGGGGGTGGCAGATACGCAGTATTTT. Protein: CAWSGGVADTQYF.

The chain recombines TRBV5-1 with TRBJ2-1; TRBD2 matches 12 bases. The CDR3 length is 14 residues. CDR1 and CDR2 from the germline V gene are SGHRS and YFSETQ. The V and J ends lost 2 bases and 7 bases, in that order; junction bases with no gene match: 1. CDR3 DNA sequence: TGCGCCAGCAGCTTCCTAGCGGGAGGGAATGAGCAGTTCTTC. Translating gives CASSFLAGGNEQFF.

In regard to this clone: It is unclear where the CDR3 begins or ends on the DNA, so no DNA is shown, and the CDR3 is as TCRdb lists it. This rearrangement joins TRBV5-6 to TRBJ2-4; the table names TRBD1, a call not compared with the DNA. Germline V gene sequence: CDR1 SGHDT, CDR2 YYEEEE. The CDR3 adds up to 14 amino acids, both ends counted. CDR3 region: CASSFGTGSLWVLF.

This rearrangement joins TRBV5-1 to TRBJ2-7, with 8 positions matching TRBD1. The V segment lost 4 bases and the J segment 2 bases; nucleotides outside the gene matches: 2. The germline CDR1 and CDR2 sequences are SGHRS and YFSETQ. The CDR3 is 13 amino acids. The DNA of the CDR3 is TGCGCCAGCAGCCGGGGACAGGCCTACGAGCAGTACTTC. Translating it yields CASSRGQAYEQYF. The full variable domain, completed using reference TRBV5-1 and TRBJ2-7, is KAGVTQTPRYLIKTRGQQVTLSCSPISGHRSVSWYQQTPGQGLQFLFEYFSETQRNKGNFPGRFSGRQFSNSRSEMNVSTLELGDSALYLCASSRGQAYEQYFGPGTRLTVT.

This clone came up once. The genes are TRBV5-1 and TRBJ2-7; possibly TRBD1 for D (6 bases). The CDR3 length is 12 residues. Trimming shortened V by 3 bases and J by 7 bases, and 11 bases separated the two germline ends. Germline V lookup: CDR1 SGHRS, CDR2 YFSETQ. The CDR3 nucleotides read TGCGCCAGCAGCTCCAGGGGTGGTGAGCAGTACTTC. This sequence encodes CASSSRGGEQYF.

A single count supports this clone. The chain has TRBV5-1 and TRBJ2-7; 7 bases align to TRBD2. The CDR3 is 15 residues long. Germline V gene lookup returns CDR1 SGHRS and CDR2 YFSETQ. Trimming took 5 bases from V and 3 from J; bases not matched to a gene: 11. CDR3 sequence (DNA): TGCGCCAGCAGGCCGCCTGGGCGGGGGATCTACGAGCAGTACTTC. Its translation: CASRPPGRGIYEQYF.